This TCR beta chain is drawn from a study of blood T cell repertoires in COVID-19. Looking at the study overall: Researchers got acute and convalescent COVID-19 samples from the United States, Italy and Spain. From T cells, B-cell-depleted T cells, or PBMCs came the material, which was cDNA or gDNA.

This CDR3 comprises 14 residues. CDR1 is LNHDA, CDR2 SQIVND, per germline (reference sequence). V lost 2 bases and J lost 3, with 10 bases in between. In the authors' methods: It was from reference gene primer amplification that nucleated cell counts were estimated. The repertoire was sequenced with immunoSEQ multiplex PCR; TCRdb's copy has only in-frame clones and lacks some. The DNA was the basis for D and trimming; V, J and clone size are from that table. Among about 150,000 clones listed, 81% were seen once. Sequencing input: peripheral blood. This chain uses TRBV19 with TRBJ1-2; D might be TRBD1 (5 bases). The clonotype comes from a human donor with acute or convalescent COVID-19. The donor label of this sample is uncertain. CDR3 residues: CASSIWGRDYGYTF. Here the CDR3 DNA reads TGTGCCAGTAGTATATGGGGCCGGGACTATGGCTACACCTTC.